These T cell receptor beta chains were read from a single sample in a study of molecular identifiers for immune sequencing clone quantification. One entry per CDR3 protein, called by TCRdb with MiXCR from the PCR reads. Of over 85,000 distinct CDR3 sequences listed, around 23% are singletons. Sequencing was performed on naive CD8+ T cells from blood, with Jurkat cell RNA spiked in. These receptors were taken from a human donor in good health. Some libraries in this study had Jurkat cell RNA spiked in. The CDR3 runs from the conserved cysteine through the conserved F or W. Fields, in order: clone size, J gene, D gene, V gene, CDR3 DNA, CDR3 protein. D genes are given only for firm matches. Rows may omit the clone size; those that give it use once, few, many or a size class.

clone size: many
J gene: TRBJ1-1
D gene: TRBD1
V gene: TRBV9
CDR3 DNA: TGTGCCAGCAGCGTAGTTGGGACAGCCAACACTGAAGCTTTCTTT
CDR3 protein: CASSVVGTANTEAFF

clone size: many
J gene: TRBJ2-7
D gene: -
V gene: TRBV14
CDR3 DNA: TGTGCCAGCAGCCAGGGGTTCGGCTCCTACGAGCAGTACTTC
CDR3 protein: CASSQGFGSYEQYF

clone size: -
J gene: TRBJ2-1
D gene: TRBD2
V gene: TRBV20-1
CDR3 DNA: TGCAGTGCTAGATTGGGACTAGCGGATGAGCAGTTCTTC
CDR3 protein: CSARLGLADEQFF

clone size: many
J gene: TRBJ2-3
D gene: -
V gene: TRBV28
CDR3 DNA: TGTGCCAGCAGCCCTGCTAACCCAGGTTCCGATACGCAGTATTTT
CDR3 protein: CASSPANPGSDTQYF

clone size: many
J gene: TRBJ1-5
D gene: -
V gene: TRBV25-1
CDR3 DNA: TGTGCCAGCAGTGAATCTGGTGTTGGTCAGCCCCAGCATTTT
CDR3 protein: CASSESGVGQPQHF

clone size: -
J gene: TRBJ2-1
D gene: TRBD2
V gene: TRBV6-5
CDR3 DNA: TGTGCCAGCAGTTACTCCCCTGATTTCCAGACTAGCGTCGTGAAGGGTGAGCAGTTCTTC
CDR3 protein: CASSYSPDFQTSVVKGEQFF

clone size: few
J gene: TRBJ2-7
D gene: -
V gene: TRBV7-9
CDR3 DNA: TGTGCCAGCAGCTTAACGCAGCGAATGAACTACGAGCAGTACTTC
CDR3 protein: CASSLTQRMNYEQYF

clone size: once
J gene: TRBJ1-1
D gene: -
V gene: TRBV5-6
CDR3 DNA: TGTGCCAGCAGTTTCAGCGGAACTGGAGCTTTCTTT
CDR3 protein: CASSFSGTGAFF

clone size: many
J gene: TRBJ2-7
D gene: TRBD1
V gene: TRBV28
CDR3 DNA: TGTGCCAGCAGGGACAGGGAGGCCTACGAGCAGTACTTC
CDR3 protein: CASRDREAYEQYF

clone size: few
J gene: TRBJ2-1
D gene: TRBD2
V gene: TRBV4-1
CDR3 DNA: TGCGCCAGCAGCCAAGGACTAGCGGGACGCGAGCAGTTCTTC
CDR3 protein: CASSQGLAGREQFF

clone size: -
J gene: TRBJ2-5
D gene: -
V gene: TRBV29-1
CDR3 DNA: TGCAGCGTTGAAGCGGAGCAGGGAAGTCGTTTCATGGAGACCCAGTACTTC
CDR3 protein: CSVEAEQGSRFMETQYF

clone size: many
J gene: TRBJ1-4
D gene: TRBD1
V gene: TRBV6-5
CDR3 DNA: TGTGCCAGTCAGTCAGGGGGAAAACTGTTTTTT
CDR3 protein: CASQSGGKLFF

clone size: -
J gene: TRBJ1-1
D gene: -
V gene: TRBV27
CDR3 DNA: TGTGCCAGCAATAATGGGGGGGACACTGAAGCTTTCTTT
CDR3 protein: CASNNGGDTEAFF

clone size: many
J gene: TRBJ1-3
D gene: TRBD1
V gene: TRBV5-6
CDR3 DNA: TGTGCCAGCAGCTTGGCCCAGGGGGCGATAAATAATGGAAACACCATATATTTT
CDR3 protein: CASSLAQGAINNGNTIYF

clone size: many
J gene: TRBJ1-1
D gene: -
V gene: TRBV7-2
CDR3 DNA: TGTGCCAGCAGCTTAGATGGCAGGATGAACACTGAAGCTTTCTTT
CDR3 protein: CASSLDGRMNTEAFF